Listed here are 3 T cell receptor beta chains from one sample, sequenced in a study of T cell repertoires in cytomegalovirus infection. For these receptors, no antigen is known. TCRdb passed the reads through MiXCR, listing each CDR3 protein once. The sample holds fewer than 950,000 distinct CDR3 sequences; 32% are singletons and the top ten take around 12%. Sequenced here: cultured CD8+ T cells from PBMCs, sampled from culture after CMV antigen stimulation. These receptors originate from a human donor in good health (CMV status not recorded). Some clones in this sample may be carry-over from other donors' samples.

This clonotype showed up many times. The chain recombines TRBV20-1 with TRBJ2-1; TRBD1 agrees at 7 bases. Germline V gene data show CDR1 as DFQATT and CDR2 as SNEGSKA (reference sequence). CDR3 length: 17 amino acids. J lost 5 bases, V lost 5 bases, and 18 bases had no gene match. Here the CDR3 reads CSAFRTGAYLAHNEQFF. The CDR3 region has the DNA TGCAGTGCTTTCCGGACAGGCGCTTACTTGGCTCACAATGAGCAGTTCTTC.

On this clonotype itself: A much larger clone lies a single base off, so this may be a read error. This chain joins TRBV7-6 and TRBJ1-3; D might be TRBD1 (5 bases). Germline V gene sequence: CDR1 SGHVS, CDR2 FNYEAQ. The CDR3 runs 17 residues. The CDR3 DNA reads TGTGTCAGCAGCAACCCGACAGCGGGGGACTCTGGAAACACCATATATTTT. Amino acids: CVSSNPTAGDSGNTIYF. Full variable domain (rest looked up from reference TRBV7-6 and TRBJ1-3): GAGVSQSPRYKVTKRGQDVALRCDPISGHVSLYWYRQALGQGPEFLTYFNYEAQQDKSGLPNDRFSAERPEGSISTLTIQRTEQRDSAMYRCVSSNPTAGDSGNTIYFGEGSWLTVV.

This chain links TRBV6-1 with TRBJ2-7; D gene unclear. V lost 6 bases, J lost 0 bases, and 15 bases lay in between. Germline-derived CDR1 and CDR2 are MNHNS and SASEGT. This CDR3 region has 15 residues. The CDR3 loop is CASRLETYPSYEQYV. In DNA form, the CDR3 reads TGTGCCAGCAGATTAGAGACCTATCCCTCCTACGAGCAGTACGTC.